These 29 T cell receptor beta chains were sequenced from one sample in a study of response to subunit inactivated influenza vaccine. Using its own MiXCR run on the RT-PCR reads, TCRdb lists one record per CDR3 protein. The data hold hundreds of thousands of distinct CDR3 sequences, with around 13% observed a single time. The sample in question was PBMCs from blood, obtained around 15 days before vaccination. All receptors derive from a man aged 50 or older who received an inactivated influenza vaccine.

The chain is built from TRBV29-1 and TRBJ1-1; no clear D gene. This CDR3 has 12 residues. The germline V gene has CDR1 SQVTM and CDR2 ANQGSEA. The germline V and J ends were trimmed by 5 bases and 3 bases, with 10 bases remaining between them. The CDR3 sequence: CSVREVDTEAFF. The DNA of the CDR3 is TGCAGCGTTCGGGAGGTGGACACTGAAGCTTTCTTT.

A single count supports this clonotype. The chain has TRBV24-1 and TRBJ2-7; maybe TRBD2 (5 bases). Germline V CDR1 and CDR2: KGHDR, SFDVKD. V lost 3 bases to trimming and J lost 10 bases, with 15 bases between them. This CDR3 has 13 amino acids. The DNA of the CDR3 is TGTGCCACCAGTGATCCCGGCCGACGGGAACAGTACTTC. This codes for CATSDPGRREQYF.

The chain uses TRBV3-1 and TRBJ2-2; TRBD2 matches 7 bases. V was pared by 6 bases and J by 2 bases, with 18 bases of the junction left unmatched. The CDR3 has 19 amino acids. Germline V gene data show CDR1 as LGHDT and CDR2 as YNNKEL (reference sequence). CDR3 protein: CASSRNPTSFLDNTGELFF. CDR3 nucleotides: TGTGCCAGCAGTCGTAACCCGACTAGCTTCCTAGATAACACCGGGGAGCTGTTTTTT.

The chain employs TRBV21-1 and TRBJ2-7; TRBD1 reflects the table's D call only, with no check against the DNA. TRBV21-1 is tagged as a pseudogene. The CDR3 covers 16 residues. In nucleotides, the CDR3 is TGTGCCAGCAGGTACACTCCGGGACAGGGGGCGCGGAAGCAGTACTTC. This gives the protein CASRYTPGQGARKQYF.

The rearrangement joins TRBV7-2 to TRBJ1-4; TRBD1 agrees at 8 bases. CDR3 length: 14 amino acids. Trimming at V came to 6 bases and at J to 8 bases, leaving 8 bases not matched to a gene. The germline CDR1 and CDR2 sequences are SGHTA and FQGNSA. The CDR3 is CASSPDRGIEKLFF. The CDR3 nucleotides read TGTGCCAGCAGTCCAGACAGGGGAATCGAAAAACTGTTTTTT.

This rearrangement joins TRBV5-1 to TRBJ2-3; 9 bases align to TRBD2. The germline CDR1 and CDR2 sequences are SGHRS and YFSETQ. CDR3 length: 16 residues. V was pared by 4 bases and J by 1 base, with 7 bases of the junction left unmatched. CDR3 region: CASSPTPSGGTDTQYF. CDR3 nucleotides: TGCGCCAGCAGCCCTACCCCTAGCGGGGGCACAGATACGCAGTATTTT.

J is TRBJ2-7 and V is TRBV20-1, with 7 bases fitting TRBD1. CDR3 length: 14 amino acids. Germline-derived CDR1 and CDR2 are DFQATT and SNEGSKA (reference sequence). V shed 3 bases and J 2 bases; nucleotides not matched to a gene: 7. For the CDR3, the DNA is TGCAGTGCTAGGGCACGGACAGGAGCCTACGAGCAGTACTTC. Translation: CSARARTGAYEQYF.

This rearrangement joins TRBV15 to TRBJ2-1; D gene uncertain. V was trimmed by 3 bases and J by 5 bases, leaving 17 bases between them. There are 16 residues in the CDR3. CDR1 is LNHNV and CDR2 is YYDKDF in the germline V gene (reference sequence). In nucleotides, the CDR3 is TGTGCCACCAGCAGGGGCCCCTGGGTGGAAAACAATGAGCAGTTCTTC. This codes for CATSRGPWVENNEQFF.

This chain links TRBV11-2 with TRBJ2-3, with 7 bases lining up with TRBD2. V trimming: 1 base; J trimming: 1 base; junction bases outside the gene matches: 5. The germline gives CDR1 SGHAT, CDR2 FQNNGV. This CDR3 has 16 residues. DNA for the CDR3: TGTGCCAGCAGCTTAGGTCCTAGCGGCCGCACAGATACGCAGTATTTT. It translates to CASSLGPSGRTDTQYF.

This clonotype was seen a few times. The rearrangement joins TRBV6-5 to TRBJ2-7, with 7 bases matching TRBD1. The CDR3 loop spans 15 amino acids. Per the germline V gene, CDR1 is MNHEY and CDR2 is SVGAGI. Unmatched junction bases numbered 8, after V lost 2 bases and J lost 4 bases. The CDR3 protein is CASSYEPGQIYEQYF. For the CDR3, the DNA is TGTGCCAGCAGTTACGAACCGGGACAGATATACGAGCAGTACTTC.

This clonotype was found a few times. V usage is TRBV12-3 or TRBV12-4 and J usage is TRBJ2-2; 10 bases map to TRBD2. CDR3 length: 17 amino acids. Trimming at V came to 7 bases and at J to 5 bases, leaving 13 bases not matched to a gene. The CDR3 region is CASTSSGGPGFTGELFF. The CDR3, as DNA: TGTGCCAGCACCTCTAGCGGGGGACCCGGGTTTACCGGGGAGCTGTTTTTT.

The chain is built from TRBV6-1 and TRBJ2-7; 7 bases line up with TRBD1. V lost 6 bases and J lost 2; bases outside the gene matches: 16. Germline values: CDR1 MNHNS, CDR2 SASEGT. The CDR3 loop spans 17 amino acids. CDR3 sequence: CASREYRQGRTPYEQYF. The CDR3 nucleotides read TGTGCCAGCAGAGAATATCGACAGGGAAGAACGCCCTACGAGCAGTACTTC.

This chain connects TRBV28 to TRBJ1-5; D is uncertain. V dropped 2 bases and J dropped 6 bases, with 8 bases sitting between them. This CDR3 has 13 residues. Germline CDR1 MDHEN, CDR2 SYDVKM. CDR3: CASSLVGSQPQHF. CDR3 DNA sequence: TGTGCCAGCAGTTTAGTTGGGAGTCAGCCCCAGCATTTT. The entire variable domain, with the rest obtained from reference TRBV28 and TRBJ1-5, is as follows: DVKVTQSSRYLVKRTGEKVFLECVQDMDHENMFWYRQDPGLGLRLIYFSYDVKMKEKGDIPEGYSVSREKKERFSLILESASTNQTSMYLCASSLVGSQPQHFGDGTRLSIL.

J is TRBJ2-1 and V is TRBV29-1, with D unclear. Trimming left V 4 bases short and J 2 bases short, with 12 bases between. The CDR3 spans 14 residues. The germline CDR1 and CDR2 sequences are SQVTM and ANQGSEA. This CDR3 is CSVAIPAAYNEQFF. Written as DNA, the CDR3 is TGCAGCGTTGCTATCCCTGCCGCCTACAATGAGCAGTTCTTC.

This clonotype was detected only a few times. V gene TRBV6-5 combines with J gene TRBJ2-1; 13 bases fit TRBD2. The V gene end was trimmed by 2 bases and the J gene end by 3 bases; junction bases not matched to a gene: 7. The CDR3 extends over 18 amino acids. The germline CDR1 and CDR2 sequences are MNHEY and SVGAGI. In nucleotides, the CDR3 is TGTGCCAGCAGTTACCCAAAAACTAGCGGGGGGGACTACAATGAGCAGTTCTTC. This sequence encodes CASSYPKTSGGDYNEQFF.

This clonotype occurred a few times. This chain connects TRBV4-2 to TRBJ1-2; 9 bases line up with TRBD1. V trimming: 2 bases; J trimming: 8 bases; junction bases outside the gene matches: 6. This CDR3 has 14 amino acids. Looked up from germline, CDR1 is LGHNA and CDR2 is YNFKEQ. The CDR3 region is CASSQWDRATGYTF. The CDR3 DNA is TGTGCCAGCAGCCAATGGGACAGGGCTACCGGCTACACCTTC.

The rearrangement links TRBV20-1 to TRBJ2-7; 9 bases align to TRBD1. Germline assignment: CDR1 DFQATT and CDR2 SNEGSKA (reference sequence). V was clipped by 2 bases and J by 2 bases; unmatched bases: 19. The CDR3 contains 19 residues. The CDR3 DNA reads TGCAGTGCTAGACTAACGACAGGGGGGAAAAACACCCGAGCCTACGAGCAGTACTTC. This codes for CSARLTTGGKNTRAYEQYF.

The rearrangement joins TRBV7-6 to TRBJ2-1, with D perhaps TRBD2 (5 bases). The V gene lost 3 bases and the J gene lost 5 bases, with 8 bases spanning the gap. The CDR3 runs 13 residues. Germline lookup yields CDR1 SGHVS and CDR2 FNYEAQ. The CDR3 sequence: CASSFSEDNEQFF. The CDR3 bases are TGTGCCAGCAGCTTTAGCGAAGACAATGAGCAGTTCTTC.

The V and J genes are TRBV28 and TRBJ1-2, with D perhaps matching TRBD1 (5 bases). The CDR3 is 12 residues long. Per the germline V gene, CDR1 is MDHEN and CDR2 is SYDVKM. Between the trimmed V and J ends, which lost 4 bases and 14 bases, there was a span of 17 bases. DNA of the CDR3: TGTGCCAGCAGTTCTGAGATGTTGCGGACAACCTTC. This encodes CASSSEMLRTTF.

The chain employs TRBV20-1 and TRBJ2-2; 7 bases match TRBD2. The CDR3 totals 14 residues. CDR1 and CDR2 (germline): DFQATT, SNEGSKA (reference sequence). V was pared by 3 bases and J by 1 base, with 2 bases of the junction left unmatched. CDR3 in amino acids: CSASSGMNTGELFF. The CDR3 DNA reads TGCAGTGCTAGCAGCGGGATGAACACCGGGGAGCTGTTTTTT.

V usage is TRBV6-5 and J usage is TRBJ2-7; D gene unclear. Per the germline V gene, CDR1 is MNHEY and CDR2 is SVGAGI. V lost 7 bases to trimming and J lost 7 bases, with 20 bases between them. The CDR3 has 14 amino acids. CDR3: CASILGGPLEEQYF. The CDR3 coding sequence is TGTGCCAGCATTTTAGGTGGCCCTCTGGAGGAGCAGTACTTC.

There are many counts of this clonotype. The J gene is TRBJ2-3, the V gene TRBV5-1; D may be TRBD2 (6 bases). From germline, CDR1 is SGHRS and CDR2 YFSETQ. V was cut by 3 bases and J by 4 bases, with 15 bases left in between. This CDR3 spans 15 amino acids. CDR3 in amino acids: CASSYRGSPPDTQYF. The CDR3 nucleotides read TGCGCCAGCAGCTATCGGGGGAGTCCCCCAGATACGCAGTATTTT.

The chain uses TRBV10-1 and TRBJ1-1; perhaps TRBD1 as D (6 bases). V gave up 0 bases and J gave up 6 bases, with 14 bases separating them. The CDR3 is 15 residues long. CDR1 WNHNN and CDR2 SYGVQD come from the germline V gene (reference sequence). The DNA of the CDR3 is TGCGCCAGCAGTGAGTCGAGTCAGGGGAAGGCTGAAGCTTTCTTT. Amino acid sequence: CASSESSQGKAEAFF.

The CDR3 region has the DNA TGCAGCGTCGCCCTGGACAGCTCCCAAGAGACCCAGTACTTC. This sequence encodes CSVALDSSQETQYF. V usage is TRBV29-1 and J usage is TRBJ2-5, with D perhaps matching TRBD1 (6 bases). V was cut by 6 bases and J by 1 base, with 15 bases left in between. The germline CDR1 and CDR2 sequences are SQVTM and ANQGSEA. This CDR3 contains 14 residues.

This clonotype has more than one count but fewer than ten. The rearrangement uses TRBV14 and TRBJ2-5; 8 bases are a match to TRBD2. The CDR3 is 14 residues long. The junction had 6 bases not matched to a gene; V was cut back by 4 bases and J by 5 bases. In germline, CDR1 is SGHDN, CDR2 FVKESK. The CDR3 region is CASSRTSLWETQYF. CDR3 bases: TGTGCCAGCAGCCGGACTAGCTTATGGGAGACCCAGTACTTC.

V usage is TRBV2 and J usage is TRBJ2-1; 9 nucleotides agree with TRBD2. Germline V gene lookup returns CDR1 SNHLY and CDR2 FYNNEI. V shed 6 bases, J shed 7 bases, and the junction held 7 bases outside the gene matches. The CDR3 extends over 14 amino acids. CDR3 amino acids: CASRAGLAGNEQFF. In nucleotides, the CDR3 is TGTGCCAGCAGGGCGGGACTAGCAGGAAATGAGCAGTTCTTC.

The chain couples TRBV30 to TRBJ2-2; 10 positions agree with TRBD1. V lost 7 bases, J lost 4 bases, and 6 bases stayed unmatched. The germline V gene encodes CDR1 GTSNPN and CDR2 SVGIG (reference sequence). There are 14 residues in the CDR3. The CDR3 DNA is TGTGCCTATCCGGGACAGGGGATCACCGGGGAGCTGTTTTTT. Translating gives CAYPGQGITGELFF.

This clonotype was counted ten times or more. The rearrangement uses TRBV7-9 and TRBJ2-1; no definite D call. The germline V and J ends were trimmed by 10 bases and 0 bases, with 22 bases remaining between them. Germline CDR1 SEHNR, CDR2 FQNEAQ (reference sequence). The CDR3 runs to 17 residues. The CDR3 loop reads CAISSRSSQSSYNEQFF. CDR3 in DNA: TGTGCCATATCCTCGAGGAGTAGCCAGAGCTCCTACAATGAGCAGTTCTTC.

This clonotype has a handful of counts. This sequence joins TRBV20-1 and TRBJ1-1; D ambiguous. This CDR3 is built from 15 residues. The V end was cut by 2 bases, the J end by 7 bases, with 20 bases between. CDR1 DFQATT and CDR2 SNEGSKA come from the germline V gene (reference sequence). The CDR3 sequence: CSARSQRLDPGEAFF. The CDR3 DNA reads as TGCAGTGCTAGATCCCAACGTCTTGACCCGGGTGAAGCTTTCTTT.